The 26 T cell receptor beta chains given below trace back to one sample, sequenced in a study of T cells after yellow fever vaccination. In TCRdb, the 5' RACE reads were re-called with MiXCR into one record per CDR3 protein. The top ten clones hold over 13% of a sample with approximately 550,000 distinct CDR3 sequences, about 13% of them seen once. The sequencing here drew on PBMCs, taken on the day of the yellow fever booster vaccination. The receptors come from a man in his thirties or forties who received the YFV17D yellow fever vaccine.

CDR3 in amino acids: CASSGGLAGGRETQYF. Written as DNA, the CDR3 is TGTGCCAGCAGTGGGGGACTAGCGGGAGGTCGGGAGACCCAGTACTTC. The chain carries TRBV6-1 and TRBJ2-5; 15 nucleotides match TRBD2. Germline CDR1 and CDR2: MNHNS and SASEGT. The CDR3 loop spans 16 amino acids. V lost 4 bases to trimming and J lost 5 bases; unmatched junction nucleotides: 5.

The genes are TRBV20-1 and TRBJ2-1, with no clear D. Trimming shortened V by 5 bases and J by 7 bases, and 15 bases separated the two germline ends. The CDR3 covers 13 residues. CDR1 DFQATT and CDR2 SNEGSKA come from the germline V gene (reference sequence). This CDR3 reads CSARPAPGNEQFF. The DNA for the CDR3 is TGCAGTGCTCGCCCGGCCCCTGGGAATGAGCAGTTCTTC.

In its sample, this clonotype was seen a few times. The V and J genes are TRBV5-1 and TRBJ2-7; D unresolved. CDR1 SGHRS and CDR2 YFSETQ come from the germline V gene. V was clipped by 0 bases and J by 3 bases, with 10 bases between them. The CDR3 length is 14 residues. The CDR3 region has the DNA TGCGCCAGCAGCTTGGCCAGCGATGGCTACGAGCAGTACTTC. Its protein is CASSLASDGYEQYF. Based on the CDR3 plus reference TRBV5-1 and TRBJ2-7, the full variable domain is KAGVTQTPRYLIKTRGQQVTLSCSPISGHRSVSWYQQTPGQGLQFLFEYFSETQRNKGNFPGRFSGRQFSNSRSEMNVSTLELGDSALYLCASSLASDGYEQYFGPGTRLTVT.

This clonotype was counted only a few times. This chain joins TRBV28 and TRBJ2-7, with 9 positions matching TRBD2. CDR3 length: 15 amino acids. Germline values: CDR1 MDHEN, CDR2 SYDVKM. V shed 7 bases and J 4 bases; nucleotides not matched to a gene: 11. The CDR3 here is CASTQLGTSLYEQYF. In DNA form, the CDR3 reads TGTGCCAGCACCCAGCTCGGGACTAGCCTTTACGAGCAGTACTTC.

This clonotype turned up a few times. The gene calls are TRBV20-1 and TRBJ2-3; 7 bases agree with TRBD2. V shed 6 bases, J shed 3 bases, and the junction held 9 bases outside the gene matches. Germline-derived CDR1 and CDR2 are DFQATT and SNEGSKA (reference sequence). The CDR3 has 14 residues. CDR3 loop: CSANRDYATDTQYF. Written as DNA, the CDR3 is TGCAGTGCCAACCGGGACTATGCTACAGATACGCAGTATTTT.

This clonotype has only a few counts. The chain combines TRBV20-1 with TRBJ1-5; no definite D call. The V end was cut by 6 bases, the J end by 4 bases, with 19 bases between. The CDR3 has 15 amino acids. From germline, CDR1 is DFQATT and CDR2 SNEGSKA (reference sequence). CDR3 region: CSAGRRAGYNQPQHF. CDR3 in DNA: TGCAGTGCCGGGCGGCGGGCGGGGTATAATCAGCCCCAGCATTTT.

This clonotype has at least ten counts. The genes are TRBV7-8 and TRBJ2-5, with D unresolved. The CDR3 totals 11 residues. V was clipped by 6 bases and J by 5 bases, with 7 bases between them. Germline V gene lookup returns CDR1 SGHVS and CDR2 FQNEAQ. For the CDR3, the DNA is TGTGCCAGCAGATCCCGGGAGACCCAGTACTTC. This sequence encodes CASRSRETQYF.

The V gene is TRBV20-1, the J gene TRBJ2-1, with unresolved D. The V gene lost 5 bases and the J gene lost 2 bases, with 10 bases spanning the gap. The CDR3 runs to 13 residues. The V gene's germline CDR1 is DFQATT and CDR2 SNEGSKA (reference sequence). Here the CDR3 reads CSAPTTTYNEQFF. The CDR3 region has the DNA TGCAGTGCTCCGACCACGACCTACAATGAGCAGTTCTTC.

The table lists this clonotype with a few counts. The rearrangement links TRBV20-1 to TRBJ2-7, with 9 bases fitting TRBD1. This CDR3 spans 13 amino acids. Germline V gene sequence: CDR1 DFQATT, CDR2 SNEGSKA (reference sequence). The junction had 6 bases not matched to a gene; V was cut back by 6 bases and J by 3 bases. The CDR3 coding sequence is TGCAGTGCACTGACAGGGGGAAGCTACGAGCAGTACTTC. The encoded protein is CSALTGGSYEQYF.

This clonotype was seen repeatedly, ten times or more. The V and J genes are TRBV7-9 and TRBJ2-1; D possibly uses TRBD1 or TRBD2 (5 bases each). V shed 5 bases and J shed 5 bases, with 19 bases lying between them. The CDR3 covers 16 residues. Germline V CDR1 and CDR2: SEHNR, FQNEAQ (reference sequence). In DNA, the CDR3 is TGTGCCAGCAGCCCCCGGTGGGGGACGGTCGACAATGAGCAGTTCTTC. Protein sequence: CASSPRWGTVDNEQFF.

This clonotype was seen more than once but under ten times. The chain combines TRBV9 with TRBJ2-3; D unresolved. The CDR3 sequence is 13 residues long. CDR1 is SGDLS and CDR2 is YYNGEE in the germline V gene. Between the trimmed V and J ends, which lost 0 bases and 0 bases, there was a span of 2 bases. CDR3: CASSVVSTDTQYF. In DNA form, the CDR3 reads TGTGCCAGCAGCGTAGTGAGCACAGATACGCAGTATTTT.

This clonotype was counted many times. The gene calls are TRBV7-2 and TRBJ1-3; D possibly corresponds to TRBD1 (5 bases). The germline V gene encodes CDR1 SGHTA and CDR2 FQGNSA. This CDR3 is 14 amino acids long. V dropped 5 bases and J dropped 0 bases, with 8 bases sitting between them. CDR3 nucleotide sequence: TGTGCCAGCAGCCGGGACGTCTCTGGAAACACCATATATTTT. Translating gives CASSRDVSGNTIYF.

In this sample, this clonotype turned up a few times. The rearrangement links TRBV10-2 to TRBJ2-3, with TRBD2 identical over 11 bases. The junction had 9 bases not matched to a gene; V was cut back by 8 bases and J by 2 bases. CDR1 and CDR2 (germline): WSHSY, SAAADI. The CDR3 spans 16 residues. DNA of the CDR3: TGCGCCAGCGGATCCGGGACTAGCGGACCCACAGATACGCAGTATTTT. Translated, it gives CASGSGTSGPTDTQYF.

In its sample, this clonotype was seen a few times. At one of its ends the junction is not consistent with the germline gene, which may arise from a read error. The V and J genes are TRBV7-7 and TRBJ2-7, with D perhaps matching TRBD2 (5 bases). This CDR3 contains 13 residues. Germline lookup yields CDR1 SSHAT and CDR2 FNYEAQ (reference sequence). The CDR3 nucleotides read TGTGCTAGCAGCTCACTAGGGTCTTACGAGCAGTACTTC. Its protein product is CASSSLGSYEQYF.

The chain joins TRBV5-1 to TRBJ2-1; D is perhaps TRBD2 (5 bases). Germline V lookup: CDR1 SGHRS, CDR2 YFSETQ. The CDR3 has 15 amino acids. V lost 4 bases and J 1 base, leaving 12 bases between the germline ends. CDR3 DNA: TGCGCCAGCAGCCCGGACGGGAATTCCTACAATGAGCAGTTCTTC. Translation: CASSPDGNSYNEQFF. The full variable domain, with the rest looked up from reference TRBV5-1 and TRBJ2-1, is KAGVTQTPRYLIKTRGQQVTLSCSPISGHRSVSWYQQTPGQGLQFLFEYFSETQRNKGNFPGRFSGRQFSNSRSEMNVSTLELGDSALYLCASSPDGNSYNEQFFGPGTRLTVL.

CDR3 coding DNA: TGCAGTGCTATTAAAGCGGTAGCGAACACCGGGGAGCTGTTTTTT. Translated, it gives CSAIKAVANTGELFF. V and J are TRBV20-1 and TRBJ2-2; maybe TRBD2 (5 bases). CDR3 size: 15 residues. V lost 4 bases to trimming and J lost 0 bases, with 12 bases between them. Germline CDR1 reads DFQATT; CDR2 reads SNEGSKA (reference sequence).

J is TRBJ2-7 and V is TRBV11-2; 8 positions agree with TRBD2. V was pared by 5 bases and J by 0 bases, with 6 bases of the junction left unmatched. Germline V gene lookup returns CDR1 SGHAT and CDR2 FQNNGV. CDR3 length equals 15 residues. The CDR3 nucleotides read TGTGCCAGCAGCGTCTATAGCGGGATCTCCTACGAGCAGTACTTC. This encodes CASSVYSGISYEQYF.

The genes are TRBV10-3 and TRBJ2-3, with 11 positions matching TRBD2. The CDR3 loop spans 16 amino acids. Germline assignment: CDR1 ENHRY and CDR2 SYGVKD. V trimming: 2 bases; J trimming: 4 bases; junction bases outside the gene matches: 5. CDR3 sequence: CAISETSGRIADTQYF. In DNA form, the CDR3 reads TGTGCCATCAGTGAGACTAGCGGGAGAATCGCAGATACGCAGTATTTT.

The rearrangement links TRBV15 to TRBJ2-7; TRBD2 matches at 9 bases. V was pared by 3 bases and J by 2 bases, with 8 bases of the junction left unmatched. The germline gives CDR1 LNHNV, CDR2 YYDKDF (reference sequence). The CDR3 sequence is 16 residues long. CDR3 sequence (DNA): TGTGCCACCAGCAGGATCGGTACTAGCGGGCCCTACGAGCAGTACTTC. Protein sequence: CATSRIGTSGPYEQYF.

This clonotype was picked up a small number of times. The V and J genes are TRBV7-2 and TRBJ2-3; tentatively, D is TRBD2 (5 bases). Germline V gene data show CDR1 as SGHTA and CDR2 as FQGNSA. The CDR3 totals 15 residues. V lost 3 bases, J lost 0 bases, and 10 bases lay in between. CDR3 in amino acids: CASSLQERSTDTQYF. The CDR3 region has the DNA TGTGCCAGCAGCTTGCAAGAGCGGAGCACAGATACGCAGTATTTT.

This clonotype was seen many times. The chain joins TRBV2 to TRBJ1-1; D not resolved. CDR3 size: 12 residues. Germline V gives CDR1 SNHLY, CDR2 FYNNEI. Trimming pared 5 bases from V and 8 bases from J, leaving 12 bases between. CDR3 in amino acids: CASSTEVGEAFF. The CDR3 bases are TGTGCCAGCAGTACCGAAGTTGGGGAAGCTTTCTTT.

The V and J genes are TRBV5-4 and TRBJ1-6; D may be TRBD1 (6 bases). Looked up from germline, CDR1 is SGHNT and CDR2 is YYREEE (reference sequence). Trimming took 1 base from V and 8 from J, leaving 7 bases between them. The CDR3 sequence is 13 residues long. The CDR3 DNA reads TGTGCCAGCAGCTTGAACAGGGATTCACCCCTCCACTTT. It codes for CASSLNRDSPLHF.

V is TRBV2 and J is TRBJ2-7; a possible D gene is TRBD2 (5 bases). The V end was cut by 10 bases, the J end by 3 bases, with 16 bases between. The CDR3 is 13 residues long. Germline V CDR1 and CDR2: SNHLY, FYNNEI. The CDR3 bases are TGTGCCACCCAAAGCGGCGAACTCTACGAGCAGTACTTC. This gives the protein CATQSGELYEQYF.

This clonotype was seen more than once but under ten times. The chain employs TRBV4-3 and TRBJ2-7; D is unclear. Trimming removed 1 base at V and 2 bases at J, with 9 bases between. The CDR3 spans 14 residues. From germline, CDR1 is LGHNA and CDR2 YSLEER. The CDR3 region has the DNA TGCGCCAGCAGCCAAGTTGGGTCAACCTACGAGCAGTACTTC. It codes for CASSQVGSTYEQYF.

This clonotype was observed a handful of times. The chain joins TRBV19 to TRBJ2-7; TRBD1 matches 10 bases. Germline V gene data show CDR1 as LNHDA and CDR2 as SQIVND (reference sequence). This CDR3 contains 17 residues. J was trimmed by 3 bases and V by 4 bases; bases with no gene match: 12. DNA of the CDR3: TGTGCCAGTAGTAACCCGGGACAGGGGAGTGTGGTCTACGAGCAGTACTTC. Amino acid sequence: CASSNPGQGSVVYEQYF. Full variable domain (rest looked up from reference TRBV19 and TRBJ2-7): DGGITQSPKYLFRKEGQNVTLSCEQNLNHDAMYWYRQDPGQGLRLIYYSQIVNDFQKGDIAEGYSVSREKKESFPLTVTSAQKNPTAFYLCASSNPGQGSVVYEQYFGPGTRLTVT.

This CDR3 is CASSLSWPSGMETQYF. Written as DNA, the CDR3 is TGTGCCAGCAGTTTATCGTGGCCTAGCGGGATGGAGACCCAGTACTTC. V and J are TRBV27 and TRBJ2-5; 9 bases agree with TRBD2. Germline CDR1 reads MNHEY; CDR2 reads SMNVEV (reference sequence). V trimming: 0 bases; J trimming: 5 bases; junction bases outside the gene matches: 7. The CDR3 length is 16 residues.